The rows below give T cell receptor beta chains drawn from one sample of a study of T cell responses to AZD1222 COVID-19 vaccine. The data were produced by immunoSEQ multiplex PCR, yet TCRdb's version contains in-frame clones alone and is incomplete. The table has some 190,000 clones, roughly nine tenths seen once. The material was peripheral blood, obtained 28 days after the second AZD1222 dose. Receptors originate from an adult who received the AZD1222 COVID-19 vaccine. The CDR3 runs from the conserved cysteine through the conserved F or W. A D gene is named only where the DNA matches it firmly. Clone size is not always given. Where it is, it says once, few, many or a class for expanded clones.

abundance | j_gene | d_gene | v_gene | len | CDR3nt | CDR3aa
. | TRBJ2-7 | . | TRBV19 | 14 | TGTGCCAGTAGTATGCGCGGGGGCTCGTACGAGCAGTACTTC | CASSMRGGSYEQYF
. | TRBJ2-3 | . | TRBV5-1 | 14 | TGCGCCAGCAGCTTGGGGGGGATCAAGGATACGCAGTATTTT | CASSLGGIKDTQYF
. | TRBJ1-3 | TRBD1 | TRBV7-6 | 19 | TGTGCCAGCAGCTTACCGCGGGGCGACAGGGTCTTCTCTGGAAACACCATATATTTT | CASSLPRGDRVFSGNTIYF
. | TRBJ1-3 | TRBD1 | TRBV7-2 | 15 | TGTGCCAGCAGCTTAGGTCAGGGGGGTGGAAACACCATATATTTT | CASSLGQGGGNTIYF
. | TRBJ1-2 | . | TRBV7-3 | 15 | TGTGCCAGCAGCCCCAGGGCGAGGGGGTACTATGGCTACACCTTC | CASSPRARGYYGYTF
. | TRBJ1-3 | . | TRBV19 | 14 | TGTGCCAGTAGACACAGGGACTTCGGAAACACCATATATTTT | CASRHRDFGNTIYF
few | TRBJ2-1 | . | TRBV5-1 | 15 | TGCGCCAGCAGCTTAGAGTCCCCCGCTTACAATGAGCAGTTCTTC | CASSLESPAYNEQFF
. | TRBJ2-1 | . | TRBV29-1 | 13 | TGCAGCGTTGAAGATCGGGGCTACAATGAGCAGTTCTTC | CSVEDRGYNEQFF
. | TRBJ2-3 | . | TRBV19 | 11 | TGTGCCAGTAGTCTTAAAGATACGCAGTATTTT | CASSLKDTQYF
. | TRBJ1-2 | . | TRBV18 | 14 | TGTGCCAGCTCACCACGGGCCGGGCGCTATGGCTACACCTTC | CASSPRAGRYGYTF
. | TRBJ2-7 | TRBD1 | TRBV15 | 14 | TGTGCCACCGCGCAGGGACAGTACTCCTACGAGCAGTACTTC | CATAQGQYSYEQYF
. | TRBJ1-2 | TRBD1 | TRBV4-1 | 14 | TGCGCCAGCAGCCATTTGGGACAGAGCTATGGCTACACCTTC | CASSHLGQSYGYTF
. | TRBJ2-7 | . | TRBV9 | 13 | TGTGCCAGCAGCGTAGCTCCAGCCTACGAGCAGTACTTC | CASSVAPAYEQYF
. | TRBJ2-1 | TRBD2 | TRBV5-1 | 15 | TGCGCCAGCAGCTCTAGCGGGAGCTCCTACAATGAGCAGTTCTTC | CASSSSGSSYNEQFF
. | TRBJ1-1 | . | TRBV7-2 | 12 | TGTGCCAGCAGCTTGTTGAACACTGAAGCTTTCTTT | CASSLLNTEAFF
. | TRBJ2-7 | . | TRBV30 | 12 | TGTGCCTGGAGTATGCAGTCGGGGGAGCAGTACTTC | CAWSMQSGEQYF
. | TRBJ2-3 | . | TRBV5-4 | 13 | TGTGCCAGCAGCTACACAGGCACAGATACGCAGTATTTT | CASSYTGTDTQYF
. | TRBJ1-3 | . | TRBV7-9 | 15 | TGTGCCAGCAGCTTATCAGGAGGGGCGGGAAACACCATATATTTT | CASSLSGGAGNTIYF
. | TRBJ1-6 | TRBD1 | TRBV30 | 17 | TGTGCCTGGAGTGTACGTCCGGGACAGGGAAGAAATTCACCCCTCCACTTT | CAWSVRPGQGRNSPLHF
. | TRBJ1-1 | . | TRBV6-1 | 15 | TGTGCCAGCAGTGAAGCACGGGGGCGCCGAACTGAAGCTTTCTTT | CASSEARGRRTEAFF
. | TRBJ2-7 | TRBD2 | TRBV7-9 | 14 | TGTGCCAGCAGCCCGGGACTAGCTATGTCCGAGCAGTACTTC | CASSPGLAMSEQYF
once | TRBJ2-7 | . | TRBV18 | 13 | TGTGCCAGCTCACCACCGGGGCTCTACGAGCAGTACTTC | CASSPPGLYEQYF
. | TRBJ1-5 | TRBD1 | TRBV12-3/TRBV12-4 | 12 | TGTGCCAGCAGTCTAGGACAGGGGCCCCAGCATTTT | CASSLGQGPQHF
. | TRBJ1-1 | . | TRBV13 | 13 | TGTGCCAGCAGCCGAGGGGGGAGGACTGAAGCTTTCTTT | CASSRGGRTEAFF
. | TRBJ1-6 | . | TRBV2 | 14 | TGTGCCAGCAGTGAAATAGGCAGAAATTCACCCCTCCACTTT | CASSEIGRNSPLHF
. | TRBJ1-2 | . | TRBV7-8 | 17 | TGTGCCAGCAGCTTCAGGACAGCTAAGTCGGTTAACTATGGCTACACCTTC | CASSFRTAKSVNYGYTF
few | TRBJ2-7 | . | TRBV5-1 | 14 | TGCGCCAGCAGCTCGACAGGCGGCGCCTACGAGCAGTACTTC | CASSSTGGAYEQYF